The 16 T cell receptor beta chains below were found in one sample sequenced in a study of cytomegalovirus exposure and HLA in healthy donors. Amplification used 60 Vbeta primers and 13 Jbeta primers. Some clones are missing from TCRdb's copy, which holds only in-frame ones; the method was immunoSEQ multiplex PCR. The table shows about 200,000 clones, with 82% occurring only once. The sequenced material came from PBMCs. These receptors all come from a middle-aged woman in good health and CMV-seronegative.

The chain couples TRBV9 to TRBJ2-1; D uncertain. CDR3 length: 11 amino acids. V lost 4 bases and J lost 15, with 14 bases in between. Per the germline V gene, CDR1 is SGDLS and CDR2 is YYNGEE. The CDR3 bases are TGTGCCAGCAGCTCCGACCTAGGATGGTTCTTC. It specifies CASSSDLGWFF.

V and J are TRBV7-9 and TRBJ1-2; 7 bases align to TRBD1. Germline loops: CDR1 SEHNR, CDR2 FQNEAQ (reference sequence). CDR3 length equals 16 residues. The V and J ends lost 5 bases and 2 bases, in that order; junction bases with no gene match: 11. The CDR3 DNA sequence: TGTGCCAGCAGCAAGGTCCGGGACAGCGAAAACTATGGCTACACCTTC. Its translation is CASSKVRDSENYGYTF.

The chain is built from TRBV5-1 and TRBJ1-5; weak D call: TRBD1 (6 bases). The CDR3 has 15 residues. Germline V lookup: CDR1 SGHRS, CDR2 YFSETQ. The ends were cut back, 0 bases at V and 4 bases at J, with 11 bases in the middle. CDR3 sequence (DNA): TGCGCCAGCAGCTTGGTAACAGGGCTAAATCAGCCCCAGCATTTT. This codes for CASSLVTGLNQPQHF.

The CDR3: CASSQDRTSGSYEQFF. CDR3 sequence (DNA): TGCGCCAGCAGCCAAGATCGAACTAGCGGGAGCTATGAGCAGTTCTTC. This chain uses TRBV4-1 with TRBJ2-1; TRBD2 matches 11 bases. This CDR3 has 16 residues. Trimming took 0 bases from V and 8 from J; bases not matched to a gene: 6. CDR1 MGHRA and CDR2 YSYEKL come from the germline V gene.

In DNA form, the CDR3 reads TGTGCCGGTAGCGGGGACACCGGGGAGCTGTTTTTT. Amino acid sequence: CAGSGDTGELFF. The chain carries TRBV7-8 and TRBJ2-2, with 8 positions matching TRBD2. Germline V CDR1 and CDR2: SGHVS, FQNEAQ. The CDR3 spans 12 residues. The J segment lost 3 bases and the V segment lost 11 bases, leaving 2 bases of the junction unmatched. Based on the CDR3 plus reference TRBV7-8 and TRBJ2-2, the full variable domain is GAGVSQSPRYKVAKRGQDVALRCDPISGHVSLFWYQQALGQGPEFLTYFQNEAQLDKSGLPSDRFFAERPEGSVSTLKIQRTQQEDSAVYLCAGSGDTGELFFGEGSRLTVL.

The chain employs TRBV15 and TRBJ2-7; D remains ambiguous. Trimming shortened V by 1 base and J by 2 bases, and 9 bases separated the two germline ends. The CDR3 has 14 residues. Per the germline V gene, CDR1 is LNHNV and CDR2 is YYDKDF (reference sequence). CDR3 sequence reads: CATSRGLATYEQYF. The DNA of the CDR3 is TGTGCCACCAGCAGAGGCCTTGCTACCTACGAGCAGTACTTC.

This chain connects TRBV7-3 to TRBJ1-1; 9 bases are a match to TRBD1. The CDR3 contains 13 residues. J lost 7 bases, V lost 5 bases, and 5 bases had no gene match. The germline gives CDR1 SGHTA, CDR2 FQGTGA. This chain's CDR3 is CASSLGQGNEAFF. DNA of the CDR3: TGTGCCAGCAGCCTAGGACAGGGGAATGAAGCTTTCTTT.

V and J are TRBV6-5 and TRBJ1-2, with no clear D. Germline-derived CDR1 and CDR2 are MNHEY and SVGAGI. The CDR3 is 15 amino acids. V was cut by 2 bases and J by 4 bases, with 14 bases left in between. The CDR3 DNA reads TGTGCCAGCAGTTACGACTTAACAACCAGCTATGGCTACACCTTC. Amino acids: CASSYDLTTSYGYTF.

The rearrangement joins TRBV27 to TRBJ2-7; D perhaps matches TRBD2 (5 bases). From germline, CDR1 is MNHEY and CDR2 SMNVEV (reference sequence). The ends were cut back, 5 bases at V and 3 bases at J, with 14 bases in the middle. The CDR3 is 14 residues long. This CDR3 is CASSVGVGFYEQYF. In DNA, the CDR3 is TGTGCCAGCAGTGTGGGAGTTGGTTTCTACGAGCAGTACTTC.

The chain recombines TRBV5-4 with TRBJ2-5, with D maybe TRBD2 (6 bases). From germline, CDR1 is SGHNT and CDR2 YYREEE (reference sequence). This CDR3 has 14 amino acids. The ends were cut back, 4 bases at V and 1 base at J, with 11 bases in the middle. The CDR3 DNA is TGTGCCAGCAGCCTACCCGGGGGCCAAGAGACCCAGTACTTC. It is translated as CASSLPGGQETQYF.

This sequence joins TRBV27 and TRBJ1-1; TRBD1 matches at 8 bases. Germline V gene sequence: CDR1 MNHEY, CDR2 SMNVEV (reference sequence). This CDR3 is 15 amino acids long. V was clipped by 4 bases and J by 1 base; unmatched bases: 5. In nucleotides, the CDR3 is TGTGCCAGCAGTTGGACAGGGAGAACGAACACTGAAGCTTTCTTT. Translating it yields CASSWTGRTNTEAFF.

The chain combines TRBV11-2 with TRBJ2-7, with 7 bases identical to TRBD2. Germline V gives CDR1 SGHAT, CDR2 FQNNGV. V lost 1 base to trimming and J lost 3 bases; unmatched junction nucleotides: 6. This CDR3 has 15 residues. The CDR3 DNA reads TGTGCCAGCAGCTTAGCCAGCGGGAATCTCTACGAGCAGTACTTC. Encoded protein: CASSLASGNLYEQYF.

The V call is TRBV7-2, the J call TRBJ2-7; D remains ambiguous. In germline, CDR1 is SGHTA, CDR2 FQGNSA. The CDR3 has 16 amino acids. The V end lost 5 bases, the J end lost 6 bases, and 23 bases lay between the germline ends. Here the CDR3 reads CASSPASLVNVGEQYF. CDR3 nucleotide sequence: TGTGCCAGCAGCCCGGCGAGCCTAGTGAACGTCGGCGAGCAGTACTTC.

This clone was counted only a few times. V gene TRBV7-4 combines with J gene TRBJ2-2; TRBD2 agrees at 8 bases. The V and J ends lost 5 bases and 8 bases, in that order; junction bases with no gene match: 22. The CDR3 is 19 residues long. The germline V gene has CDR1 SGHVT and CDR2 SQSDAQ. DNA for the CDR3: TGTGCCAGCAGCCTTCGCGGAGGAAGGCGGGAGGATGACTTGGGGGAGCTGTTTTTT. Its translation: CASSLRGGRREDDLGELFF. The entire variable domain, with the rest obtained from reference TRBV7-4 and TRBJ2-2, is as follows: GAGVSQSPRYKVAKRGRDVALRCDSISGHVTLYWYRQTLGQGSEVLTYSQSDAQRDKSGRPSGRFSAERPERSVSTLKIQRTEQGDSAVYLCASSLRGGRREDDLGELFFGEGSRLTVL.

The chain uses TRBV28 and TRBJ2-7, with 7 bases fitting TRBD2. The CDR3 has 14 residues. Germline V lookup: CDR1 MDHEN, CDR2 SYDVKM. J was trimmed by 1 base and V by 5 bases; bases with no gene match: 5. The CDR3 DNA reads as TGTGCCAGCAGTCCCGGGACTATGTCCTACGAGCAGTACTTC. It encodes CASSPGTMSYEQYF.

This chain joins TRBV19 and TRBJ2-7; TRBD2 matches at 9 bases. The germline V gene encodes CDR1 LNHDA and CDR2 SQIVND (reference sequence). The length of the CDR3 is 15 residues. Unmatched junction bases numbered 12, after V lost 9 bases and J lost 3 bases. The CDR3 loop reads CASRTSGSGGYEQYF. DNA of the CDR3: TGTGCCAGCCGCACCTCGGGTAGCGGGGGCTACGAGCAGTACTTC.